One sample yielded the 31 T cell receptor beta chains listed below, sequenced in a study of naive and memory T cell subsets. The beta constant-region primer was an equimolar mix of two oligonucleotides covering TRBC1 and TRBC2. Ligated cDNA was amplified by four rounds of PCR with nested alpha and beta constant-region primers and SP2. TCRdb analysed the UMI-ligation and nested PCR reads with MiXCR anew, one entry per CDR3 protein. The sample records more than 100,000 distinct CDR3 sequences, 36% being singletons. Sample: central memory CD4+ T cells from blood. Receptor source: a human donor in good health.

V and J are TRBV28 and TRBJ2-5, with TRBD1 matching over 10 bases. Germline-derived CDR1 and CDR2 are MDHEN and SYDVKM. Trimming cost V 3 bases and J 0 bases; bases outside gene matches: 10. CDR3 size: 18 residues. The CDR3 is CASSLVPPTGGNQETQYF. CDR3 coding DNA: TGTGCCAGCAGTTTGGTCCCACCGACAGGGGGCAACCAAGAGACCCAGTACTTC.

V gene TRBV28 combines with J gene TRBJ2-4; perhaps TRBD2 as D (7 bases). Germline values: CDR1 MDHEN, CDR2 SYDVKM. Trimming removed 6 bases at V and 4 bases at J, with 22 bases between. This CDR3 region has 17 residues. The CDR3 sequence is CASSLPGAGAVKNIQYF. In DNA form, the CDR3 reads TGTGCCAGCAGCCTCCCAGGGGCGGGGGCCGTAAAAAACATTCAGTACTTC.

The chain uses TRBV7-8 and TRBJ2-4, with TRBD1 identical over 9 bases. This CDR3 has 14 amino acids. After removal of 5 bases from V and 5 bases from J, the junction contained 4 bases not matched to a gene. The germline gives CDR1 SGHVS, CDR2 FQNEAQ. CDR3 nucleotide sequence: TGTGCCAGCAGCAAGACAGGGGGGGAAAACATTCAGTACTTC. Its translation is CASSKTGGENIQYF.

The genes are TRBV6-1 and TRBJ1-6; D not certain. Germline V CDR1 and CDR2: MNHNS, SASEGT. The CDR3 is made up of 13 amino acids. V was clipped by 1 base and J by 9 bases, with 7 bases between them. The CDR3 sequence: CASSEERSSPLHF. In DNA form, the CDR3 reads TGTGCCAGCAGTGAAGAGAGGAGTTCACCCCTCCACTTT.

This rearrangement joins TRBV5-1 to TRBJ2-7, with D maybe TRBD1 (6 bases). The CDR3 totals 14 residues. With 4 bases removed from V and 6 bases from J, the gap between germline ends came to 17 bases. The germline V gene has CDR1 SGHRS and CDR2 YFSETQ. CDR3 sequence: CASSPQGYAAEQYF. CDR3 nucleotides: TGCGCCAGCAGCCCGCAGGGGTATGCCGCCGAGCAGTACTTC. Full variable domain (remainder filled in from reference TRBV5-1 and TRBJ2-7): KAGVTQTPRYLIKTRGQQVTLSCSPISGHRSVSWYQQTPGQGLQFLFEYFSETQRNKGNFPGRFSGRQFSNSRSEMNVSTLELGDSALYLCASSPQGYAAEQYFGPGTRLTVT.

In this sample, this clonotype turned up once. The rearrangement joins TRBV6-2 or TRBV6-3 to TRBJ2-3; 7 nucleotides match TRBD2. V lost 2 bases, J lost 6 bases, and 2 bases stayed unmatched. This CDR3 contains 13 residues. The germline V gene encodes CDR1 MNHEY and CDR2 SVGEGT. CDR3 loop: CASSYPGRDTQYF. CDR3 coding DNA: TGTGCCAGCAGTTACCCCGGGAGGGATACGCAGTATTTT.

This clonotype was counted ten times or more. The chain recombines TRBV28 with TRBJ1-3; D unclear. The CDR3 contains 14 residues. CDR1 is MDHEN and CDR2 is SYDVKM in the germline V gene. The ends were cut back, 6 bases at V and 2 bases at J, with 11 bases in the middle. CDR3 DNA: TGTGCCAGCAGCCGCGGAACAGCTGGAAACACCATATATTTT. Protein sequence: CASSRGTAGNTIYF.

The rearrangement uses TRBV5-4 and TRBJ1-1; D is perhaps TRBD1 (6 bases). Trimming shortened V by 2 bases and J by 11 bases, and 10 bases separated the two germline ends. CDR3 size: 11 residues. CDR1 SGHNT and CDR2 YYREEE come from the germline V gene (reference sequence). CDR3 in DNA: TGTGCCAGCAGCTTACAGGGTAGCGCTTTCTTT. Translated, it gives CASSLQGSAFF.

This clonotype was detected many times. The chain recombines TRBV28 with TRBJ2-7; TRBD2 is a possible D gene (6 bases). The V end lost 0 bases, the J end lost 3 bases, and 12 bases lay between the germline ends. CDR3 length equals 15 residues. Germline CDR1 MDHEN, CDR2 SYDVKM. As DNA, the CDR3 is TGTGCCAGCAGTTTATGGGCTAGCGCAAGCTACGAGCAGTACTTC. Translated: CASSLWASASYEQYF.

V and J are TRBV25-1 and TRBJ2-7; TRBD1 matches 7 bases. This CDR3 is built from 11 residues. The ends lost 8 bases at V and 13 bases at J; junction bases unmatched: 11. Germline V CDR1 and CDR2: MGHDK, SYGVNS. Here the CDR3 DNA reads TGTGCCAGCTCCAGACAGGGCTTCTCTTACTTC. Translating it yields CASSRQGFSYF.

The chain combines TRBV5-1 with TRBJ2-5; TRBD1 aligns across 9 bases. Germline CDR1 reads SGHRS; CDR2 reads YFSETQ. The V and J ends lost 0 bases and 4 bases, in that order; junction bases with no gene match: 13. This CDR3 contains 18 residues. DNA for the CDR3: TGCGCCAGCAGCTTGGGGTTACAAACAGGGGGCACACGAGAGACCCAGTACTTC. This codes for CASSLGLQTGGTRETQYF.

The J gene is TRBJ1-1, the V gene TRBV7-2; D ambiguous. Germline CDR1 SGHTA, CDR2 FQGNSA. V lost 1 base, J lost 0 bases, and 9 bases lay in between. CDR3 length: 15 amino acids. In DNA form, the CDR3 reads TGTGCCAGCAGCTTAGAAGGGCGCGTGAACACTGAAGCTTTCTTT. Residues: CASSLEGRVNTEAFF. Full variable domain (missing parts from reference TRBV7-2 and TRBJ1-1): GAGVSQSPSNKVTEKGKDVELRCDPISGHTALYWYRQSLGQGLEFLIYFQGNSAPDKSGLPSDRFSAERTGGSVSTLTIQRTQQEDSAVYLCASSLEGRVNTEAFFGQGTRLTVV.

In this sample, this clonotype turned up many times. The chain carries TRBV7-7 and TRBJ2-1, with 11 bases aligning to TRBD2. Losses at the gene ends were 2 bases for V and 6 bases for J; bases not matched to a gene: 3. Germline CDR1 SSHAT, CDR2 FNYEAQ (reference sequence). The CDR3 has 15 amino acids. This chain's CDR3 is CASSLSLAGGNEQFF. CDR3 in DNA: TGTGCCAGCAGCTTAAGCCTAGCGGGAGGCAATGAGCAGTTCTTC.

V gene TRBV6-2 or TRBV6-3 combines with J gene TRBJ2-3; 8 bases are a match to TRBD1. The V and J ends lost 6 bases and 3 bases, in that order; junction bases with no gene match: 5. Germline CDR1 reads MNHEY; CDR2 reads SVGEGT. This CDR3 contains 14 residues. The CDR3 bases are TGTGCCAGCAGACCCACAGGGGGTACAGATACGCAGTATTTT. Residues: CASRPTGGTDTQYF.

The chain employs TRBV6-5 and TRBJ2-7; 8 bases agree with TRBD1. The CDR3 has 15 residues. V gave up 0 bases and J gave up 2 bases; unmatched junction bases: 3. Germline lookup yields CDR1 MNHEY and CDR2 SVGAGI. Here the CDR3 reads CASSYSDRGPYEQYF. CDR3 bases: TGTGCCAGCAGTTACTCTGACAGGGGACCCTACGAGCAGTACTTC.

This clonotype came up many times. CDR3 in amino acids: CASSPRERGGNEQFF. The CDR3 DNA reads as TGCGCCAGCAGCCCGAGAGAGAGGGGGGGCAATGAGCAGTTCTTC. The rearrangement joins TRBV4-3 to TRBJ2-1; possibly TRBD2 for D (7 bases). Germline assignment: CDR1 LGHNA and CDR2 YSLEER. The CDR3 is 15 amino acids. Between the trimmed V and J ends, which lost 4 bases and 6 bases, there was a span of 16 bases.

The rearrangement joins TRBV10-3 to TRBJ1-4; D remains ambiguous. Trimming took 4 bases from V and 6 from J, leaving 9 bases between them. The CDR3 spans 13 residues. Germline V gives CDR1 ENHRY, CDR2 SYGVKD. The CDR3 reads CAISGRLDEKLFF. The CDR3 DNA reads as TGTGCCATCAGTGGCCGGCTTGATGAAAAACTGTTTTTT.

The table lists this clonotype with a few counts. The chain combines TRBV11-2 with TRBJ2-1, with 8 bases lining up with TRBD1. Trimming cost V 3 bases and J 4 bases; bases outside gene matches: 5. The CDR3 is 15 amino acids. Per germline, CDR1 SGHAT and CDR2 FQNNGV. CDR3 amino acids: CASSFGQGLYNEQFF. CDR3 DNA: TGTGCCAGCAGCTTTGGACAGGGACTTTACAATGAGCAGTTCTTC.

This clonotype was observed once. The chain combines TRBV11-2 with TRBJ2-1, with 7 nucleotides matching TRBD2. J was trimmed by 6 bases and V by 1 base; bases with no gene match: 3. CDR3 length equals 14 residues. Germline CDR1 reads SGHAT; CDR2 reads FQNNGV. CDR3 in DNA: TGTGCCAGCAGCTTAGCCGGGAGGTCCAATGAGCAGTTCTTC. It specifies CASSLAGRSNEQFF.

V and J are TRBV2 and TRBJ2-1, with TRBD2 identical over 12 bases. Germline V CDR1 and CDR2: SNHLY, FYNNEI. This CDR3 spans 16 amino acids. Trimming removed 6 bases from V and 9 bases from J; junction bases left unmatched: 12. Written as DNA, the CDR3 is TGTGCCAGCAGCCCCGGACTAGCGGGATTGAGGAGTGAGCAGTTCTTC. Protein: CASSPGLAGLRSEQFF.

This clonotype was found many times. The CDR3 sequence is CASSPSTSGYTF. CDR3 nucleotide sequence: TGTGCCAGCAGCCCTTCGACCTCTGGCTACACCTTC. The chain joins TRBV7-9 to TRBJ1-2; no firm D call. Deletions cut 5 bases from V and 7 bases from J, with 11 bases between. CDR1 SEHNR and CDR2 FQNEAQ come from the germline V gene (reference sequence). The CDR3 spans 12 residues.

This clonotype has only a few counts. The chain is built from TRBV30 and TRBJ2-7, with a possible D match to TRBD1 (5 bases). CDR1 GTSNPN and CDR2 SVGIG come from the germline V gene (reference sequence). This CDR3 is 15 amino acids long. V gave up 3 bases and J gave up 6 bases, with 21 bases separating them. DNA of the CDR3: TGTGCCTGGAGCGTCTGGTTGGGGCCCCTACGCGAGCAGTACTTC. Translating it yields CAWSVWLGPLREQYF.

V and J are TRBV14 and TRBJ2-1; the D gene is possibly TRBD2 (5 bases). CDR3 size: 16 residues. V was cut by 1 base and J by 1 base, with 11 bases left in between. Germline V CDR1 and CDR2: SGHDN, FVKESK. The CDR3 spells CASSQGRFVSYNEQFF. CDR3 sequence (DNA): TGTGCCAGCAGCCAAGGGAGGTTCGTTTCCTACAATGAGCAGTTCTTC.

In this sample, this clonotype turned up a few times. The rearrangement links TRBV30 to TRBJ2-1; no firm D call. The germline V gene encodes CDR1 GTSNPN and CDR2 SVGIG (reference sequence). CDR3 size: 8 residues. V lost 6 bases and J 10 bases, leaving 4 bases between the germline ends. Here the CDR3 DNA reads TGTGCCTGTTGCGAGCAGTTCTTC. Protein product: CACCEQFF.

Here the CDR3 reads CATSAGGPTDTQYF. CDR3 DNA sequence: TGTGCCACCAGCGCAGGGGGCCCCACAGATACGCAGTATTTT. V is TRBV15 and J is TRBJ2-3; the match to TRBD1 covers 8 bases. This CDR3 comprises 14 residues. The V gene's germline CDR1 is LNHNV and CDR2 YYDKDF (reference sequence). Trimming removed 5 bases from V and 2 bases from J; junction bases left unmatched: 3.

This clonotype was seen more than once but under ten times. CDR3 coding DNA: TGTGCCATCAGTGAGTCGAAGGGGACAAGGCGCACGGTGGGATTTGAGACCCAGTACTTC. It specifies CAISESKGTRRTVGFETQYF. The rearrangement joins TRBV10-3 to TRBJ2-5; D may be TRBD1 (6 bases). CDR1 is ENHRY and CDR2 is SYGVKD in the germline V gene. Trimming removed 0 bases from V and 5 bases from J, with 28 bases in between. This CDR3 spans 20 amino acids.

The rearrangement joins TRBV14 to TRBJ1-2; unclear D gene. This CDR3 contains 14 residues. V was trimmed by 2 bases and J by 2 bases, leaving 9 bases between them. Germline V gene data show CDR1 as SGHDN and CDR2 as FVKESK. The CDR3 loop is CASSQYLTNYGYTF. The CDR3 DNA reads TGTGCCAGCAGCCAATATCTTACAAACTATGGCTACACCTTC. Looking up the rest from reference TRBV14 and TRBJ1-2 gives the full variable domain: EAGVTQFPSHSVIEKGQTVTLRCDPISGHDNLYWYRRVMGKEIKFLLHFVKESKQDESGMPNNRFLAERTGGTYSTLKVQPAELEDSGVYFCASSQYLTNYGYTFGSGTRLTVV.

This clonotype occurred a few times. The DNA for the CDR3 is TGTGCCAGCAGCCCTCGAAGGTCAGGGTACCAAGAGACCCAGTACTTC. Residues: CASSPRRSGYQETQYF. The rearrangement joins TRBV14 to TRBJ2-5, with D possibly being TRBD1 (5 bases). The germline V gene encodes CDR1 SGHDN and CDR2 FVKESK. The CDR3 contains 16 residues. The V end lost 4 bases, the J end lost 0 bases, and 15 bases lay between the germline ends.

In its sample, this clonotype was seen once. This rearrangement joins TRBV11-3 to TRBJ2-7; 7 bases match TRBD2. Unmatched junction bases numbered 3, after V lost 5 bases and J lost 2 bases. The germline CDR1 and CDR2 sequences are SGHNT and YENEEA. This CDR3 region has 13 residues. The CDR3 loop is CASSNRGAYEQYF. The CDR3 region has the DNA TGTGCCAGCAGCAACCGGGGGGCCTACGAGCAGTACTTC.

This clonotype was seen more than once but under ten times. The V call is TRBV9, the J call TRBJ1-1; perhaps TRBD1 as D (5 bases). The CDR3 runs to 14 residues. Germline V gives CDR1 SGDLS, CDR2 YYNGEE. The V end lost 0 bases, the J end lost 5 bases, and 11 bases lay between the germline ends. The CDR3 here is CASSVDLGVTEAFF. The CDR3, as DNA: TGTGCCAGCAGCGTAGACTTGGGGGTAACTGAAGCTTTCTTT.

The V and J genes are TRBV28 and TRBJ2-7; 8 nucleotides match TRBD1. The CDR3 covers 14 residues. Germline CDR1 MDHEN, CDR2 SYDVKM. V was pared by 6 bases and J by 5 bases, with 9 bases of the junction left unmatched. The DNA for the CDR3 is TGTGCCAGCAGGATGGACAGGGTCCGGAACGAGCAGTACTTC. It encodes CASRMDRVRNEQYF.